Here is one TCR beta chain with its context. CDR3 length equals 14 residues. Trimming removed 8 bases from V and 6 bases from J, with 18 bases in between. Germline CDR1 WSHSY, CDR2 SAAADI. These data originate in a study of blood T cell repertoires in COVID-19. Study context: PBMCs, B-cell-depleted T cells, or T cells provided the cDNA or gDNA that made up the material.

Assay used: immunoSEQ multiplex PCR; TCRdb lists only in-frame clones, some missing. The sample comprises 60,000 or so clones, roughly nine tenths of which are singletons, and about 9.5% rests with the top ten. The chain uses TRBV10-2 and TRBJ2-3; perhaps TRBD2 as D (5 bases). This sequence originates from a human donor with acute or convalescent COVID-19. The donor label of this sample is uncertain. Specimen: peripheral blood. DNA of the CDR3: TGCGCCAGCTGTCAGTCTTGGGTAGCGGATACGCAGTATTTT. Protein: CASCQSWVADTQYF.